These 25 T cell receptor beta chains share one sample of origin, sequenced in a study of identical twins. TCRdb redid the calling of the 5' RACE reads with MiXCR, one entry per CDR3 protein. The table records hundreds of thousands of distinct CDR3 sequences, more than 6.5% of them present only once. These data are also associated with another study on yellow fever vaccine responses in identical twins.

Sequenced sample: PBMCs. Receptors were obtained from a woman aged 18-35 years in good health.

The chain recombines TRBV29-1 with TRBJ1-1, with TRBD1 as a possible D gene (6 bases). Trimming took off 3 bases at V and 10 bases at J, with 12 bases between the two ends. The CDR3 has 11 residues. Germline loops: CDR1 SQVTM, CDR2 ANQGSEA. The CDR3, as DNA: TGCAGCGTTGACCTTCAGGGGACAGCTTTCTTT. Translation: CSVDLQGTAFF.

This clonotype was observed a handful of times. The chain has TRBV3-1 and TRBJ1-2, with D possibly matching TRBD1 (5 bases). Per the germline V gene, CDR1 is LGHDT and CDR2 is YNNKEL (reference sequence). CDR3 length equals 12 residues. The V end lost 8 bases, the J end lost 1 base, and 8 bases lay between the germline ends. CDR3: CASLQDNYGYTF. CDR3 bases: TGTGCCAGCCTACAGGATAACTATGGCTACACCTTC.

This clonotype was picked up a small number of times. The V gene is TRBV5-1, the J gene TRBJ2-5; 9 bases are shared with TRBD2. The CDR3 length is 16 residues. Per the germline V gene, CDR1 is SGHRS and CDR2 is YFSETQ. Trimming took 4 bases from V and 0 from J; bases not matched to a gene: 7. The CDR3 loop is CASSALGLADQETQYF. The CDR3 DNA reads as TGCGCCAGCAGCGCATTGGGACTAGCAGACCAAGAGACCCAGTACTTC.

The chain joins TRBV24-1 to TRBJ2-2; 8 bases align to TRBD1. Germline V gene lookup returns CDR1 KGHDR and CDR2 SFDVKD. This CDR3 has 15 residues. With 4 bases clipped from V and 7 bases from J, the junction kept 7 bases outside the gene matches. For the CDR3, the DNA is TGTGCCACCAGTGAATTTGACAGGGGAGGCGGGGAGCTGTTTTTT. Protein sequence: CATSEFDRGGGELFF.

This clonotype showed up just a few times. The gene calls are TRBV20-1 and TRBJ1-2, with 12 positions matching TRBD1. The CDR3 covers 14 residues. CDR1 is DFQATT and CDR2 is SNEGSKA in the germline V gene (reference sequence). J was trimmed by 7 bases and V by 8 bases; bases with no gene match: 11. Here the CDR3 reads CSITGGQGASGYTF. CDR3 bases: TGCAGTATTACGGGGGGACAGGGGGCTAGTGGCTACACCTTC.

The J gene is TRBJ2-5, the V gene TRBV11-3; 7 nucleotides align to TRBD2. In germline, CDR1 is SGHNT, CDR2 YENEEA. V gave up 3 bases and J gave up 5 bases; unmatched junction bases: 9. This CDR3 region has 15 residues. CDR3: CASSFQRGPFETQYF. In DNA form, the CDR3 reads TGTGCCAGCAGCTTCCAGCGGGGTCCCTTCGAGACCCAGTACTTC.

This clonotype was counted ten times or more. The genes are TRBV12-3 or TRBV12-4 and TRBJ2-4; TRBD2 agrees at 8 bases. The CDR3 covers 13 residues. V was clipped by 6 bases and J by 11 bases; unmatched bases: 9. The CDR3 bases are TGTGCCAGCAGCCCTCCGAGCGGGAGTTTTCAGTACTTC. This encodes CASSPPSGSFQYF.

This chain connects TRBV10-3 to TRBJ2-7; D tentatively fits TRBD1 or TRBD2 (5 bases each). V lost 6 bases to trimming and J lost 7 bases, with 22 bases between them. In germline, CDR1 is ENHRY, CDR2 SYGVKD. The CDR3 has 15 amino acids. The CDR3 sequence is CAISLGAGQAMEQYF. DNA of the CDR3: TGTGCCATCAGCCTCGGGGCAGGGCAGGCTATGGAGCAGTACTTC.

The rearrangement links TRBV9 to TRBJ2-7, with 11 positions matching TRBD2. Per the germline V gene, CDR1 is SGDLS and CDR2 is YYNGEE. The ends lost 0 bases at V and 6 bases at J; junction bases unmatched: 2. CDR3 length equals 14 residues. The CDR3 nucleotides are TGTGCCAGCAGCGTAGGGGGGACTAGCGGCGAGCAGTACTTC. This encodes CASSVGGTSGEQYF.

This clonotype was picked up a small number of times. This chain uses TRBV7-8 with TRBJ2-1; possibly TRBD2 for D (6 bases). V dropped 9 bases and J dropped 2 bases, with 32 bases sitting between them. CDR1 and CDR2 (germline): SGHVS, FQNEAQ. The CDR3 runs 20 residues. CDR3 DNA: TGTGCCAGTACCAAGTTGGGGGGTAGGGCTAAGTTAACTGCCTACAATGAGCAGTTCTTC. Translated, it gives CASTKLGGRAKLTAYNEQFF. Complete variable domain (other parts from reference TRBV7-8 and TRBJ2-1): GAGVSQSPRYKVAKRGQDVALRCDPISGHVSLFWYQQALGQGPEFLTYFQNEAQLDKSGLPSDRFFAERPEGSVSTLKIQRTQQEDSAVYLCASTKLGGRAKLTAYNEQFFGPGTRLTVL.

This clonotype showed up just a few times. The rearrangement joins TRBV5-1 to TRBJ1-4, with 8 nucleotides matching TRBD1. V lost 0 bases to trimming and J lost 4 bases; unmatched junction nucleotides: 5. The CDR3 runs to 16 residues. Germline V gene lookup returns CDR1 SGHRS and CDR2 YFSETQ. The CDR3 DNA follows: TGCGCCAGCAGCTTGGCTCCTGGACAGGGTAATGAAAAACTGTTTTTT. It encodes CASSLAPGQGNEKLFF.

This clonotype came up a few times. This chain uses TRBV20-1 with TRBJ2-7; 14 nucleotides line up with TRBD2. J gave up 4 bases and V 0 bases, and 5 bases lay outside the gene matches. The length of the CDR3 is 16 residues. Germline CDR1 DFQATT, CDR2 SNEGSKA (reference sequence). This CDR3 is CSARDLGLAGVYEQYF. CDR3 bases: TGCAGTGCTAGAGATCTGGGACTAGCGGGGGTTTACGAGCAGTACTTC.

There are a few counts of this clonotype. CDR3 nucleotides: TGTGCCAGCAGCTTTTTCCGGAGCGGTCCTGACAATGAGCAGTTCTTC. It yields the protein CASSFFRSGPDNEQFF. The chain recombines TRBV7-2 with TRBJ2-1; TRBD2 is a possible D gene (5 bases). The CDR3 length is 16 residues. Per the germline V gene, CDR1 is SGHTA and CDR2 is FQGNSA. The germline V and J ends were trimmed by 3 bases and 5 bases, with 17 bases remaining between them. The complete variable domain, with remaining parts taken from reference TRBV7-2 and TRBJ2-1, reads GAGVSQSPSNKVTEKGKDVELRCDPISGHTALYWYRQSLGQGLEFLIYFQGNSAPDKSGLPSDRFSAERTGGSVSTLTIQRTQQEDSAVYLCASSFFRSGPDNEQFFGPGTRLTVL.

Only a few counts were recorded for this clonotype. The CDR3 region has the DNA TGTGCCAGCAGCTACGAACCGGGACAGGGGGCCACAGATACGCAGTATTTT. Protein: CASSYEPGQGATDTQYF. The V call is TRBV7-8, the J call TRBJ2-3; 12 bases match TRBD1. CDR3 length: 17 amino acids. The J segment lost 2 bases and the V segment lost 4 bases, leaving 7 bases of the junction unmatched. Germline V gene data show CDR1 as SGHVS and CDR2 as FQNEAQ.

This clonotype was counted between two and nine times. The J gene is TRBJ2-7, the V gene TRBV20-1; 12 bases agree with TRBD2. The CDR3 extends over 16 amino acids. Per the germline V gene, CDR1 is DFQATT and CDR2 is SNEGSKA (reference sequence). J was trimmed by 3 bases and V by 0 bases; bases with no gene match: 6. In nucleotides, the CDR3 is TGCAGTGCTAGAGATTATAGGACTAGCGGGGACTACGAGCAGTACTTC. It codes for CSARDYRTSGDYEQYF.

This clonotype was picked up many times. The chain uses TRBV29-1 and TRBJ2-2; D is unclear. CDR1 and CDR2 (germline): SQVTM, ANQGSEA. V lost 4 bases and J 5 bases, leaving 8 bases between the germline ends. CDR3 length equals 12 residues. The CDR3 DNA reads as TGCAGCGTTGTTTCGGGTACCGGGGAGCTGTTTTTT. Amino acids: CSVVSGTGELFF.

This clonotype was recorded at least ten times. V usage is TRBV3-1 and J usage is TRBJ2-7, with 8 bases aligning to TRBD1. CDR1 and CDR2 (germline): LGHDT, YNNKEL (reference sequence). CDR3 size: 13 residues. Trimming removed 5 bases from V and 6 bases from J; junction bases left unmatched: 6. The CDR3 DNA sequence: TGTGCCAGCAGCTTTTGGACAGGGACCGAGCAGTACTTC. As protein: CASSFWTGTEQYF.

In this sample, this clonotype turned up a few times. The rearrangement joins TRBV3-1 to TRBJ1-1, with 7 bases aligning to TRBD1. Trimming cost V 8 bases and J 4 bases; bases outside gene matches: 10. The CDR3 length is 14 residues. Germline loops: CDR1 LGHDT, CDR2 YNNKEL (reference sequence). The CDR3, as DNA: TGTGCCAGCGGAGAGACAGGGAAAGTCACTGAAGCTTTCTTT. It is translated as CASGETGKVTEAFF.

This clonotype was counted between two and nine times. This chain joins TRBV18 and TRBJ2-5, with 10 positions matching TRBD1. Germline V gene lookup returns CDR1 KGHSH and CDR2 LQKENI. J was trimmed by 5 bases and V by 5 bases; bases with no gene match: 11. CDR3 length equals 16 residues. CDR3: CASSTNSGQGVETQYF. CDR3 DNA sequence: TGTGCCAGCTCAACAAACTCTGGACAGGGGGTGGAGACCCAGTACTTC.

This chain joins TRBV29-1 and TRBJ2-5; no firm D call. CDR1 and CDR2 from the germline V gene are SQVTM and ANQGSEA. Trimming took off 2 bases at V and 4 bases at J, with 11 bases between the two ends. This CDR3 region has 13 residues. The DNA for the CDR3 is TGCAGCGTTGAACCACGGAAAAGAGAGACCCAGTACTTC. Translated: CSVEPRKRETQYF.

The CDR3 bases are TGCAGTGCTAGGTACAGCGGATCTGATACGCAGTATTTT. Protein product: CSARYSGSDTQYF. The gene calls are TRBV20-1 and TRBJ2-3; D may be TRBD2 (5 bases). V lost 3 bases and J lost 6, with 13 bases in between. CDR3 size: 13 residues. Per the germline V gene, CDR1 is DFQATT and CDR2 is SNEGSKA (reference sequence).

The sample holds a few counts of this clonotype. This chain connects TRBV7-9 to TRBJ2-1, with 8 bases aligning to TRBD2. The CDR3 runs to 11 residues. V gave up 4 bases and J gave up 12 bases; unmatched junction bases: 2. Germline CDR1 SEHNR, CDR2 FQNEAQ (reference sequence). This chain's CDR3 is CASSSGTRQFF. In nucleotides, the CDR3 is TGTGCCAGCAGCTCTGGGACTAGGCAGTTCTTC. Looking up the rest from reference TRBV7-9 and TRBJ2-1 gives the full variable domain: DTGVSQNPRHKITKRGQNVTFRCDPISEHNRLYWYRQTLGQGPEFLTYFQNEAQLEKSRLLSDRFSAERPKGSFSTLEIQRTEQGDSAMYLCASSSGTRQFFGPGTRLTVL.

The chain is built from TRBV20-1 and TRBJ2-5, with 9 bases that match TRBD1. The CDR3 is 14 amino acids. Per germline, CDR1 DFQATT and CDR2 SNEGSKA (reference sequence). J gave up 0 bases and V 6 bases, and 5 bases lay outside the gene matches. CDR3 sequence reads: CSAGTGTYQETQYF. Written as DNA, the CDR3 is TGCAGTGCCGGGACAGGGACGTACCAAGAGACCCAGTACTTC.

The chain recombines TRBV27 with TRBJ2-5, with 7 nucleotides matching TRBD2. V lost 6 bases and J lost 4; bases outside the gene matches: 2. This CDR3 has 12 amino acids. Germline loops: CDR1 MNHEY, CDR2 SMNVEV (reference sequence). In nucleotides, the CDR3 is TGTGCCAGCAGGACTAGCTCAGAGACCCAGTACTTC. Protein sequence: CASRTSSETQYF.

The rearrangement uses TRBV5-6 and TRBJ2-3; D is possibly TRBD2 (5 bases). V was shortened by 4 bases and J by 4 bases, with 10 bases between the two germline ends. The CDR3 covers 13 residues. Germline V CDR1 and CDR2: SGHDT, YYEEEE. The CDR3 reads CASSTLASDTQYF. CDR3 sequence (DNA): TGTGCCAGCAGCACGCTAGCCTCAGATACGCAGTATTTT.